This record covers a single TCR beta chain. Its target is unknown. These data are taken from a study of Ad26.COV2.S vaccination and SARS-CoV-2 variants. Overall study findings and caveats: With respect to non-spike TCR breadth, vaccine and placebo recipients were similar. In TCR breadth and depth analyses, total T cell responses may have been underestimated.

Trimming took off 0 bases at V and 1 base at J, with 12 bases between the two ends. This CDR3 spans 16 amino acids. Per the germline V gene, CDR1 is SGHTA and CDR2 is FQGNSA. Data came from immunoSEQ multiplex PCR; TCRdb stores just in-frame clones and leaves some out. The profile covers approximately 340,000 clones, with about 91% appearing a single time and about 3.8% taken by the ten largest. J is TRBJ2-5 and V is TRBV7-2; no reliable D call. This TCR came from a human donor who had recovered from COVID-19. The source material was peripheral blood, sampled after recovery from COVID-19. The CDR3: CASSLAASSTQETQYF. CDR3 DNA: TGTGCCAGCAGCTTAGCGGCGAGCTCGACCCAAGAGACCCAGTACTTC.